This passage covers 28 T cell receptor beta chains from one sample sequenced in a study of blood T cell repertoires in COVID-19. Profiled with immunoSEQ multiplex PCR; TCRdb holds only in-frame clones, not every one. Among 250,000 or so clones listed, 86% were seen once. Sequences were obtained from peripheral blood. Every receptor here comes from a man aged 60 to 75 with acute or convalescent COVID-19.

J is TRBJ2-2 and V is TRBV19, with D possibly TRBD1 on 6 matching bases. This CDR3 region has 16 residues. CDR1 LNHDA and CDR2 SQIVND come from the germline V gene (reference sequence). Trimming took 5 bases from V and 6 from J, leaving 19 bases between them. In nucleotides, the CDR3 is TGTGCCAGTAGTCCCTCCCAGGGGTCTGTTTCCGGGGAGCTGTTTTTT. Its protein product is CASSPSQGSVSGELFF.

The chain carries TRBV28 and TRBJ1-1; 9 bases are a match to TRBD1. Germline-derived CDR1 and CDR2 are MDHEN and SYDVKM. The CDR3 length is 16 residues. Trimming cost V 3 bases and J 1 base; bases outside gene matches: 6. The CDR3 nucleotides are TGTGCCAGCAGTTTGGGGGGGGACAGGGCGAACACTGAAGCTTTCTTT. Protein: CASSLGGDRANTEAFF. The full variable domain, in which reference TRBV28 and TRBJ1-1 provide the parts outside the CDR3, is DVKVTQSSRYLVKRTGEKVFLECVQDMDHENMFWYRQDPGLGLRLIYFSYDVKMKEKGDIPEGYSVSREKKERFSLILESASTNQTSMYLCASSLGGDRANTEAFFGQGTRLTVV.

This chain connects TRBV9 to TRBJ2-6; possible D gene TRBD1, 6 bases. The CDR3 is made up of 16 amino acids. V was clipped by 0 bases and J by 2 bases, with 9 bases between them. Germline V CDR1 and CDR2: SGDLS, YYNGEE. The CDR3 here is CASSVAPGAGANVLTF. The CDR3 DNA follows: TGTGCCAGCAGCGTAGCTCCAGGGGCTGGGGCCAACGTCCTGACTTTC. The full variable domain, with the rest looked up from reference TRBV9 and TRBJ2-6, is DSGVTQTPKHLITATGQRVTLRCSPRSGDLSVYWYQQSLDQGLQFLIQYYNGEERAKGNILERFSAQQFPDLHSELNLSSLELGDSALYFCASSVAPGAGANVLTFGAGSRLTVL.

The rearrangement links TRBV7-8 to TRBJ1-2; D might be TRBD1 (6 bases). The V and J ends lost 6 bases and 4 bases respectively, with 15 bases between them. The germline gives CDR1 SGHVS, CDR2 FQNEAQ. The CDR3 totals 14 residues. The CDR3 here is CASSQGGGSYGYTF. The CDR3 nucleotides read TGTGCCAGCAGTCAAGGGGGGGGCAGCTATGGCTACACCTTC.

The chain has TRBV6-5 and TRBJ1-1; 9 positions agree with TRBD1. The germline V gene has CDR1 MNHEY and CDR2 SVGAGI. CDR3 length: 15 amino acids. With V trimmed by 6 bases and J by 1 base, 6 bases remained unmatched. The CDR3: CASRRPGQGNTEAFF. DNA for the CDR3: TGTGCCAGCAGACGACCGGGACAGGGGAACACTGAAGCTTTCTTT.

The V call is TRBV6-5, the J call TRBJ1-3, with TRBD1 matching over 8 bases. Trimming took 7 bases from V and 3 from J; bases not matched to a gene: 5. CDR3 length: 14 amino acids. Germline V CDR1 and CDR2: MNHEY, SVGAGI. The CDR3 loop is CASNQGAGGNTIYF. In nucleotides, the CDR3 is TGTGCCAGCAACCAGGGGGCAGGTGGAAACACCATATATTTT.

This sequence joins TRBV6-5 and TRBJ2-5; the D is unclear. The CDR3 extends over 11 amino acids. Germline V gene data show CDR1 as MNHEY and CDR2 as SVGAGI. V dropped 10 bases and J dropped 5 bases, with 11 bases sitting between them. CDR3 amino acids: CATRVYETQYF. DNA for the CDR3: TGTGCCACCCGGGTCTATGAGACCCAGTACTTC.

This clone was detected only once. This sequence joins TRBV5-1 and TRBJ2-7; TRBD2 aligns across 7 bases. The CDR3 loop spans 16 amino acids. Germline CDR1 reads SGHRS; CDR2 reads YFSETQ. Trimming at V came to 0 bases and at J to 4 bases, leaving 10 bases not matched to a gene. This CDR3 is CASSLEIASGGYEQYF. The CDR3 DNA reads TGCGCCAGCAGCTTGGAGATAGCTAGCGGAGGGTACGAGCAGTACTTC.

CDR3 coding DNA: TGCAGCGGATTACTCGAACCCGAAGCTTTCTTT. It is translated as CSGLLEPEAFF. The gene calls are TRBV29-1 and TRBJ1-1; D unclear. The germline V and J ends were trimmed by 7 bases and 8 bases, with 14 bases remaining between them. This CDR3 spans 11 amino acids. CDR1 and CDR2 from the germline V gene are SQVTM and ANQGSEA.

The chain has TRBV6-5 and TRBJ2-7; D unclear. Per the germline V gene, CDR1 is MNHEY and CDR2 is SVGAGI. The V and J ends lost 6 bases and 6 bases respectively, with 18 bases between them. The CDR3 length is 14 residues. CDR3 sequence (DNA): TGTGCCAGCAGCGCTCTAAATACTCCGGTCGAGCAGTACTTC. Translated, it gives CASSALNTPVEQYF.

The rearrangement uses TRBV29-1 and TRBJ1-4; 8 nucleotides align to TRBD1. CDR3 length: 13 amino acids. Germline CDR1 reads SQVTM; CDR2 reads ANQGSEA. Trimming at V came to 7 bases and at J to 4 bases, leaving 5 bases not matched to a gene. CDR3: CSGTGLNNEKLFF. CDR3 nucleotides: TGCAGCGGGACAGGGCTCAATAATGAAAAACTGTTTTTT.

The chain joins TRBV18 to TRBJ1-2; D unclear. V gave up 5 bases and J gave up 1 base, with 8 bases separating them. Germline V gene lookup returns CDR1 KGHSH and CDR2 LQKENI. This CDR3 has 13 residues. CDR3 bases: TGTGCCAGCTCAGACACATATAACTATGGCTACACCTTC. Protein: CASSDTYNYGYTF.

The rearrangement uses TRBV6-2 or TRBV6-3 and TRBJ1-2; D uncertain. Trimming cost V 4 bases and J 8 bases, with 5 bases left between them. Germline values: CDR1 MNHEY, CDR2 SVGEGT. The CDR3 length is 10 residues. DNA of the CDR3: TGTGCCAGCAGTTCGGTGGGCTACACCTTC. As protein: CASSSVGYTF.

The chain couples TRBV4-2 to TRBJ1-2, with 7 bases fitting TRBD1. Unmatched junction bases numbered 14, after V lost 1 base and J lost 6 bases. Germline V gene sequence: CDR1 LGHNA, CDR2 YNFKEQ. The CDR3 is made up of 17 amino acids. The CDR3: CASSQAPNRQGGDGYTF. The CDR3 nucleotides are TGTGCCAGCAGCCAAGCCCCAAATCGACAGGGCGGAGATGGCTACACCTTC.

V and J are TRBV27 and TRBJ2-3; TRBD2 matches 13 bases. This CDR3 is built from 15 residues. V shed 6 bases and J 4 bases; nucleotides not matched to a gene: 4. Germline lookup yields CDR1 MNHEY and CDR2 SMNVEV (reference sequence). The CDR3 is CASRLLAGGADTQYF. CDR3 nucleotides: TGTGCCAGCAGACTACTAGCGGGAGGGGCAGATACGCAGTATTTT.

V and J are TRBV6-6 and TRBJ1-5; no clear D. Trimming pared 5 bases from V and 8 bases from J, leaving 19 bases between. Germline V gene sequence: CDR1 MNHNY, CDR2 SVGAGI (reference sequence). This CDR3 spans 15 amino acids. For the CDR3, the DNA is TGTGCCAGCAGTACCGAGAGGGCCCTAAGAGAGCCCCAGCATTTT. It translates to CASSTERALREPQHF.

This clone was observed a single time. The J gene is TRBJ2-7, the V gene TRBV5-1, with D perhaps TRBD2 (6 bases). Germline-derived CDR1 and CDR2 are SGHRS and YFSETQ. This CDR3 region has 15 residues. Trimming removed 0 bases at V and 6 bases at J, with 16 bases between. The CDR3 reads CASSLESGRSSEQYF. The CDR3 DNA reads TGCGCCAGCAGCTTGGAATCAGGGAGGAGTTCCGAGCAGTACTTC.

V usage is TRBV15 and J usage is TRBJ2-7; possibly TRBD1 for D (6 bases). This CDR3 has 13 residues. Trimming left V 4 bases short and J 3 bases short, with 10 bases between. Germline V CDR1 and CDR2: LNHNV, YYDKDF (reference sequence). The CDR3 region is CATSKGGIYEQYF. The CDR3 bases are TGTGCCACCAGCAAAGGGGGAATCTACGAGCAGTACTTC.

DNA for the CDR3: TGTGCCAGCAGTCCTCGGGACATCCCGGGGACCTATGGCTACACCTTC. The encoded protein is CASSPRDIPGTYGYTF. This chain connects TRBV2 to TRBJ1-2, with D tentatively TRBD1 (6 bases). From germline, CDR1 is SNHLY and CDR2 FYNNEI. The V end lost 5 bases, the J end lost 4 bases, and 20 bases lay between the germline ends. The CDR3 extends over 16 amino acids.

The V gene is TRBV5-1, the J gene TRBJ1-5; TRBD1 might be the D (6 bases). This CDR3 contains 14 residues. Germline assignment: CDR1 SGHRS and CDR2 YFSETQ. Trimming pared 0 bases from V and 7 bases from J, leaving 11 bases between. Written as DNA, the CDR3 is TGCGCCAGCAGCTTGGCAGGGGCAGGGCAGCCCCAGCATTTT. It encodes CASSLAGAGQPQHF.

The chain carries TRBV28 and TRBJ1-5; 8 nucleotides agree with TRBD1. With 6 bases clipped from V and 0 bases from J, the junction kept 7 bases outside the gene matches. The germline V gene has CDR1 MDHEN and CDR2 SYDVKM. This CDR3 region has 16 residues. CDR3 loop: CASRGGQDYSNQPQHF. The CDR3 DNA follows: TGTGCCAGCAGGGGGGGACAGGATTATAGCAATCAGCCCCAGCATTTT.

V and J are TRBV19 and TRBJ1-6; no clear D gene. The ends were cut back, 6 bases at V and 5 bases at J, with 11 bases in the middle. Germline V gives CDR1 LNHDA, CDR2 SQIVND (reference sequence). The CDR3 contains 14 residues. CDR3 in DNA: TGTGCCAGTAGCTCGGGGAGAGATAATTCACCCCTCCACTTT. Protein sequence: CASSSGRDNSPLHF.

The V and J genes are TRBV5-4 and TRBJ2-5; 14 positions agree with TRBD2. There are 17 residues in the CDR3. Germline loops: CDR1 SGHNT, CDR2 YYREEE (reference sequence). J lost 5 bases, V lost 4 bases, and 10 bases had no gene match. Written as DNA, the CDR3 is TGTGCCAGCAGCCGACTAGCGGGAGGGATCGGTTTGGAGACCCAGTACTTC. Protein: CASSRLAGGIGLETQYF.

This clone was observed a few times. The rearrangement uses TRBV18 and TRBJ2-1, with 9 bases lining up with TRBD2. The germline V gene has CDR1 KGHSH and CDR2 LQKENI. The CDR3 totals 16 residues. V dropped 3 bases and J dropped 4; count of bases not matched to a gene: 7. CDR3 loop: CASSPVSGRSYNEQFF. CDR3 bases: TGTGCCAGCTCACCGGTGAGCGGGAGGTCGTACAATGAGCAGTTCTTC.

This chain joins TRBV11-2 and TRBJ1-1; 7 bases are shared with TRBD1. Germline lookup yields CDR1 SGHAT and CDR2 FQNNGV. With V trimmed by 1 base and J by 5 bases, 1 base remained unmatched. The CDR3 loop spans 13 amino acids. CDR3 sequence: CASSLGDRTEAFF. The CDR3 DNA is TGTGCCAGCAGCTTAGGGGACAGAACTGAAGCTTTCTTT.

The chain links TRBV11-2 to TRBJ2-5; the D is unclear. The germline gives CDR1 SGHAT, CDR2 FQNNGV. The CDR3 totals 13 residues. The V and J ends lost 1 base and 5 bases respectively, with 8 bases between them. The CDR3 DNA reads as TGTGCCAGCAGCTTAGGTTTCGTGGAGACCCAGTACTTC. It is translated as CASSLGFVETQYF.

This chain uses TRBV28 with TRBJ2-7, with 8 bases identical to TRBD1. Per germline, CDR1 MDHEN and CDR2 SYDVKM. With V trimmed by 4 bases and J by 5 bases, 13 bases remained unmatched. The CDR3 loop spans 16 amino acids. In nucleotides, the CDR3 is TGTGCCAGCAGTTCCCCCCACCAGGGGGCTGAAGACGAGCAGTACTTC. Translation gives CASSSPHQGAEDEQYF.

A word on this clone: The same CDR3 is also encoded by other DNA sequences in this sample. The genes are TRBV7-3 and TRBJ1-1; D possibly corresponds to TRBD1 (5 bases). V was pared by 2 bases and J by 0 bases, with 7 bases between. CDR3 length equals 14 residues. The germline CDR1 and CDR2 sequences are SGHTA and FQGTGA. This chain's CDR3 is CASSLQGLNTEAFF. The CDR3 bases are TGTGCCAGCAGCTTACAGGGATTGAACACTGAAGCTTTCTTT.